The rows below give T cell receptor beta chains drawn from one sample of a study of blood T cells in healthy people across ages. TCRdb re-derived calls from the 5' RACE reads in MiXCR, one entry per CDR3 protein. This table holds roughly 930,000 distinct CDR3 sequences, roughly 43% found once. The sequenced sample consisted of blood. The receptors were gathered from a man aged 25 to 40 in good health. Each CDR3 is given with its conserved first and last residue. A D gene is named only where the DNA matches it firmly. Some rows mark clone size as missing; the rest say once, few, many or name a class of expanded clone.

v_gene: TRBV6-1; j_gene: TRBJ2-7; d_gene: -; abundance: many; CDR3nt: TGTGCCAGCAAGGTTACCGGCTCCTACGAGCAGTACTTC; CDR3aa: CASKVTGSYEQYF
v_gene: TRBV9; j_gene: TRBJ2-7; d_gene: -; abundance: -; CDR3nt: TGTGCCAGCAGCGAATCTGGCCTACCCTCCTACGAGCAGTACTTC; CDR3aa: CASSESGLPSYEQYF
v_gene: TRBV12-3/TRBV12-4; j_gene: TRBJ1-4; d_gene: -; abundance: many; CDR3nt: TGTGCCAGCAGTTTCGCGGGGGAGAGAGAAAAACTGTTTTTT; CDR3aa: CASSFAGEREKLFF
v_gene: TRBV7-9; j_gene: TRBJ1-1; d_gene: -; abundance: -; CDR3nt: TGTGCCAGCAGCTCGGAGGGGCTCGGCGGCACTGAAGCTTTCTTT; CDR3aa: CASSSEGLGGTEAFF
v_gene: TRBV20-1; j_gene: TRBJ2-7; d_gene: TRBD1; abundance: few; CDR3nt: TGCAGTGCTAGAGGGCAGGGGGCGAACGAGCAGTACTTC; CDR3aa: CSARGQGANEQYF
v_gene: TRBV4-3; j_gene: TRBJ2-5; d_gene: -; abundance: -; CDR3nt: TGCGCCAGCAGCCAAGATCTTGGGCAGGGCGGGGAGACCCAGTACTTC; CDR3aa: CASSQDLGQGGETQYF
v_gene: TRBV4-3; j_gene: TRBJ1-2; d_gene: -; abundance: few; CDR3nt: TGCGCCAGCAGCCAGGCCAGGGAACCCTTCTATGGCTACACCTTC; CDR3aa: CASSQAREPFYGYTF
v_gene: TRBV12-3/TRBV12-4; j_gene: TRBJ1-2; d_gene: -; abundance: few; CDR3nt: TGTGCCAGCAGTTTTACCGTAGGCAGGGGAGCGGGAGGCTACACCTTC; CDR3aa: CASSFTVGRGAGGYTF
v_gene: TRBV12-3/TRBV12-4; j_gene: TRBJ2-3; d_gene: TRBD2; abundance: -; CDR3nt: TGTGCCAGCAGCTGGGATCTAGCGGGGGTCACAGATACGCAGTATTTT; CDR3aa: CASSWDLAGVTDTQYF
v_gene: TRBV4-1; j_gene: TRBJ2-3; d_gene: -; abundance: few; CDR3nt: TGCGCCAGCAGCGGTCCCGGGACTGAGAGCACAGATACGCAGTATTTT; CDR3aa: CASSGPGTESTDTQYF
v_gene: TRBV29-1; j_gene: TRBJ2-7; d_gene: -; abundance: few; CDR3nt: TGCAGCGTTGCTCCCAGGAGCTCCTACGAGCAGTACTTC; CDR3aa: CSVAPRSSYEQYF
v_gene: TRBV30; j_gene: TRBJ2-7; d_gene: -; abundance: few; CDR3nt: TGTGCCTGGAGTGAGGACATTTCCTACGAGCAGTACTTC; CDR3aa: CAWSEDISYEQYF
v_gene: TRBV29-1; j_gene: TRBJ2-7; d_gene: -; abundance: -; CDR3nt: TGCAGCGTCGCCATGGGGGGAACCTACGAGCAGTACTTC; CDR3aa: CSVAMGGTYEQYF
v_gene: TRBV12-3/TRBV12-4; j_gene: TRBJ2-7; d_gene: -; abundance: -; CDR3nt: TGTGCCAGCAGAGGATCGGGTCGCCCTGACCGCTACGAGCAGTACTTC; CDR3aa: CASRGSGRPDRYEQYF
v_gene: TRBV4-1; j_gene: TRBJ1-5; d_gene: TRBD1; abundance: -; CDR3nt: TGCGCCAGCAGCCAAGAACCCGGACAGGGACTTGATCAGCCCCAGCATTTT; CDR3aa: CASSQEPGQGLDQPQHF
v_gene: TRBV4-3; j_gene: TRBJ1-2; d_gene: -; abundance: few; CDR3nt: TGCGCCAGCAGCCAAGATTCGCCACCTAACTATGGCTACACCTTC; CDR3aa: CASSQDSPPNYGYTF
v_gene: TRBV18; j_gene: TRBJ2-7; d_gene: -; abundance: -; CDR3nt: TGTGCCAGCTCACCGAGACGGGGATACTACGAGCAGTACTTC; CDR3aa: CASSPRRGYYEQYF
v_gene: TRBV7-9; j_gene: TRBJ2-7; d_gene: TRBD1; abundance: -; CDR3nt: TGTGCCAGCAGCCCCTGGACAGGAGTCTACGAGCAGTACTTC; CDR3aa: CASSPWTGVYEQYF
v_gene: TRBV2; j_gene: TRBJ2-1; d_gene: -; abundance: -; CDR3nt: TGTGCCAGCACCAGTGTACCGTCTGAGCAGTTCTTC; CDR3aa: CASTSVPSEQFF
v_gene: TRBV6-8; j_gene: TRBJ2-7; d_gene: -; abundance: -; CDR3nt: TGTGCCAGCACGGGCAACTCCCAGGACGAGCAGTACTTC; CDR3aa: CASTGNSQDEQYF
v_gene: TRBV6-1; j_gene: TRBJ1-2; d_gene: -; abundance: -; CDR3nt: TGTGCCAGCAGTGAAGGCCTTGACTATGGCTACACCTTC; CDR3aa: CASSEGLDYGYTF
v_gene: TRBV28; j_gene: TRBJ1-1; d_gene: -; abundance: -; CDR3nt: TGTGCCAGCAGTTCAGTTGGACGGGGGAACACTGAAGCTTTCTTT; CDR3aa: CASSSVGRGNTEAFF
v_gene: TRBV4-1; j_gene: TRBJ2-7; d_gene: TRBD1; abundance: few; CDR3nt: TGCGCCAGCAGCCAACTCAGGGGGCACTCCTACGAGCAGTACTTC; CDR3aa: CASSQLRGHSYEQYF
v_gene: TRBV7-2; j_gene: TRBJ1-2; d_gene: -; abundance: -; CDR3nt: TGTGCCAGCAGCTTACACAGTAGCCCTAACTATGGCTACACCTTC; CDR3aa: CASSLHSSPNYGYTF
v_gene: TRBV15; j_gene: TRBJ2-2; d_gene: -; abundance: once; CDR3nt: TGTGCCACCAGCAGAGATATCGGGTACACCGGGGAGCTGTTTTTT; CDR3aa: CATSRDIGYTGELFF
v_gene: TRBV7-3; j_gene: TRBJ2-2; d_gene: -; abundance: -; CDR3nt: TGTGCCAGCAGCCCTGCGGGCACCGGGGAGCTGTTTTTT; CDR3aa: CASSPAGTGELFF
v_gene: TRBV11-2; j_gene: TRBJ2-7; d_gene: TRBD1; abundance: -; CDR3nt: TGTGCCAGCAGCGCAGAGACCCGAGGGGGCTTCTCTTACGAGCAGTACTTC; CDR3aa: CASSAETRGGFSYEQYF
v_gene: TRBV7-2; j_gene: TRBJ2-3; d_gene: -; abundance: -; CDR3nt: TGTGCCAGCAGTCCAAGTCTCCGGGGACTCCGCACAGATACGCAGTATTTT; CDR3aa: CASSPSLRGLRTDTQYF
v_gene: TRBV28; j_gene: TRBJ1-5; d_gene: -; abundance: few; CDR3nt: TGTGCCAGCAGTGACAACAATCAGCCCCAGCATTTT; CDR3aa: CASSDNNQPQHF
v_gene: TRBV9; j_gene: TRBJ2-1; d_gene: TRBD1; abundance: few; CDR3nt: TGTGCCAGCAGCGTAGTGCCAGGGGGCATTCCTAATGAGCAGTTCTTC; CDR3aa: CASSVVPGGIPNEQFF
v_gene: TRBV21-1; j_gene: TRBJ1-2; d_gene: -; abundance: -; CDR3nt: TGTGCCAGCAGATTAATTGGGGGAGGCAAGGGGCGACATGGCTACACCTTC; CDR3aa: CASRLIGGGKGRHGYTF
v_gene: TRBV27; j_gene: TRBJ2-2; d_gene: TRBD2; abundance: -; CDR3nt: TGTGCCGGCAGACTGGCACTAGCGGGGGGCATGAACACCGGGGAGCTGTTTTTT; CDR3aa: CAGRLALAGGMNTGELFF
v_gene: TRBV3-1; j_gene: TRBJ1-1; d_gene: -; abundance: -; CDR3nt: TGTGCCAGCAGCCAAGTCGGGGGACTGAACACTGAAGCTTTCTTT; CDR3aa: CASSQVGGLNTEAFF
v_gene: TRBV27; j_gene: TRBJ2-5; d_gene: TRBD2; abundance: once; CDR3nt: TGTGCCAGCAGTTCGGGACTAGCGGGGGGTCCGTACCAAGAGACCCAGTACTTC; CDR3aa: CASSSGLAGGPYQETQYF
v_gene: TRBV4-1; j_gene: TRBJ1-5; d_gene: -; abundance: many; CDR3nt: TGCGCCAGCAGCCAAGAAGGGGGGCATGCCAATCAGCCCCAGCATTTT; CDR3aa: CASSQEGGHANQPQHF
v_gene: TRBV7-9; j_gene: TRBJ1-1; d_gene: -; abundance: few; CDR3nt: TGTGCCAGCAGCTTAGGGGGCGCTGAAGCTTTCTTT; CDR3aa: CASSLGGAEAFF
v_gene: TRBV29-1; j_gene: TRBJ2-3; d_gene: TRBD2; abundance: -; CDR3nt: TGCAGCGTCGCACTAGCGGGAGGTCCAGATACGCAGTATTTT; CDR3aa: CSVALAGGPDTQYF
v_gene: TRBV7-9; j_gene: TRBJ2-1; d_gene: -; abundance: -; CDR3nt: TGTGCCAGCAGCGCAGGGACTGAAGCGGATGAGCAGTTCTTC; CDR3aa: CASSAGTEADEQFF
v_gene: TRBV7-3; j_gene: TRBJ2-3; d_gene: -; abundance: -; CDR3nt: TGTGCCAGCAGCTCCGGGATCCATACAGATACGCAGTATTTT; CDR3aa: CASSSGIHTDTQYF
v_gene: TRBV29-1; j_gene: TRBJ1-1; d_gene: -; abundance: -; CDR3nt: TGCAGCGTTGAGGTAGGATGGGCTGAAGCTTTCTTT; CDR3aa: CSVEVGWAEAFF